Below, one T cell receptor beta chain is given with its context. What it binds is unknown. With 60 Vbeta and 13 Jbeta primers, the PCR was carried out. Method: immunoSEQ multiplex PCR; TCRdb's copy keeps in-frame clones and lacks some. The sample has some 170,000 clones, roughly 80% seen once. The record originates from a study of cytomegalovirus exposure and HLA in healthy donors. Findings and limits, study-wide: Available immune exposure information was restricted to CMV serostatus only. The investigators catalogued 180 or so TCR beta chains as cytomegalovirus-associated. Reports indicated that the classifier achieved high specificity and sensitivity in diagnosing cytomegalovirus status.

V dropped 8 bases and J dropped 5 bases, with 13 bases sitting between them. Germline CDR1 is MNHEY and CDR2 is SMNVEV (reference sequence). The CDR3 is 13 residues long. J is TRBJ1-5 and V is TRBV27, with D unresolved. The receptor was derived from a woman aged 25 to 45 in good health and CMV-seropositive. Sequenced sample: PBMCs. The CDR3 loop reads CASRGRVDQPQHF. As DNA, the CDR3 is TGTGCCAGCCGAGGGAGGGTAGATCAGCCCCAGCATTTT.